One and the same sample provided the 9 T cell receptor beta chains below, sequenced in a study of molecular identifiers for immune sequencing clone quantification. TCRdb reprocessed the PCR reads with MiXCR, giving one entry per CDR3 protein. The sample records under 800,000 distinct CDR3 sequences, about 25% being singletons. The sequenced material came from naive CD8+ T cells from blood, with Jurkat cell RNA spiked in. Noted subset: FACS-sorted CD8+CD4-CCR7+CD45RA+ naive T cells. These TCRs come from a human donor in good health. Some libraries in this study had Jurkat cell RNA spiked in.

At least ten counts were recorded for this clonotype. This chain uses TRBV7-2 with TRBJ2-7; weak D call: TRBD1 (5 bases). V lost 1 base and J lost 5, with 15 bases in between. This CDR3 has 15 amino acids. Germline-derived CDR1 and CDR2 are SGHTA and FQGNSA. CDR3 loop: CASSLGSDNLDEQYF. In nucleotides, the CDR3 is TGTGCCAGCAGCTTAGGCTCGGACAATCTTGACGAGCAGTACTTC.

This clonotype was recorded at least ten times. The chain employs TRBV20-1 and TRBJ2-3; a possible D gene is TRBD2 (5 bases). From germline, CDR1 is DFQATT and CDR2 SNEGSKA (reference sequence). The CDR3 consists of 14 residues. V shed 2 bases and J shed 5 bases, with 14 bases lying between them. As DNA, the CDR3 is TGCAGTGCTAGAAATAGCGAGGGTTTAGATACGCAGTATTTT. Translated: CSARNSEGLDTQYF.

V is TRBV4-3 and J is TRBJ2-1; TRBD2 is a possible D gene (6 bases). Germline V gene sequence: CDR1 LGHNA, CDR2 YSLEER. Trimming shortened V by 0 bases and J by 0 bases, and 12 bases separated the two germline ends. The CDR3 extends over 17 amino acids. CDR3 in amino acids: CASSQDLVTSSYNEQFF. CDR3 bases: TGCGCCAGCAGCCAAGATCTAGTGACTAGCTCCTACAATGAGCAGTTCTTC.

This clonotype came up many times. The chain couples TRBV5-1 to TRBJ2-5; unclear D gene. Germline loops: CDR1 SGHRS, CDR2 YFSETQ. With 0 bases removed from V and 4 bases from J, the gap between germline ends came to 7 bases. This CDR3 has 13 amino acids. The DNA of the CDR3 is TGCGCCAGCAGCTTGGAGGCAACAGAGACCCAGTACTTC. It specifies CASSLEATETQYF.

The chain carries TRBV4-3 and TRBJ2-7, with 7 bases matching TRBD2. V was pared by 0 bases and J by 2 bases, with 7 bases of the junction left unmatched. This CDR3 region has 16 residues. The germline V gene has CDR1 LGHNA and CDR2 YSLEER. The CDR3 is CASSQDQLAVTYEQYF. The CDR3 nucleotides read TGCGCCAGCAGCCAAGATCAGCTAGCGGTTACCTACGAGCAGTACTTC.

The J gene is TRBJ2-3, the V gene TRBV30; the match to TRBD2 covers 8 bases. V trimming: 4 bases; J trimming: 2 bases; junction bases outside the gene matches: 2. The CDR3 sequence is 13 residues long. Germline V gives CDR1 GTSNPN, CDR2 SVGIG (reference sequence). CDR3 coding DNA: TGTGCCTGGACGGGGGGGTCCACAGATACGCAGTATTTT. It is translated as CAWTGGSTDTQYF.

This clonotype was seen a few times. The rearrangement joins TRBV27 to TRBJ2-3; 9 nucleotides align to TRBD1. The CDR3 contains 14 residues. The V gene's germline CDR1 is MNHEY and CDR2 SMNVEV (reference sequence). The V and J ends lost 1 base and 6 bases, in that order; junction bases with no gene match: 2. As DNA, the CDR3 is TGTGCCAGCAGTTTATTACAGGGGGCGGATACGCAGTATTTT. Translating it yields CASSLLQGADTQYF.

In the case of this clonotype: A much larger clone sits a single nucleotide away, making a read error possible. The chain recombines TRBV29-1 with TRBJ2-5; 7 nucleotides line up with TRBD2. CDR3 length: 14 amino acids. The germline V gene has CDR1 SQVTM and CDR2 ANQGSEA. With 0 bases clipped from V and 4 bases from J, the junction kept 5 bases outside the gene matches. The CDR3 loop is CSVEDPSGGETQYF. The CDR3 nucleotides read TGCAGCGTTGAAGATCCTTCGGGGGGAGAGACCCAGTACTTC.

This clonotype was recorded a few times. The chain recombines TRBV6-5 with TRBJ2-1; TRBD2 aligns across 8 bases. The CDR3 loop spans 14 amino acids. With 4 bases clipped from V and 8 bases from J, the junction kept 7 bases outside the gene matches. The germline V gene encodes CDR1 MNHEY and CDR2 SVGAGI. This CDR3 is CASSSESGRHEQFF. CDR3 bases: TGTGCCAGCAGTTCGGAAAGCGGGAGACATGAGCAGTTCTTC.